Each of the 27 T cell receptor beta chains below was sequenced from the same sample in a study of T cells after posttransplantation cyclophosphamide. Cyclophosphamide on days +3 and +4 followed busulfan-fludarabine conditioning and a marrow graft. Sequencing used immunoSEQ multiplex PCR; TCRdb keeps in-frame clones, though not all of them. The sample includes some 34,000 clones, roughly 78% of them seen just once. The source was CD4+ T cells sorted from blood, collected roughly 1,900 days after a stem cell transplant with posttransplant cyclophosphamide. All receptors come from a female patient aged 40 to 50 who received an allogeneic stem cell transplant from a related donor, was CMV-positive, and had no GVHD. These T cells may partly come from the graft donor.

This chain uses TRBV14 with TRBJ2-1, with D tentatively TRBD2 (7 bases). The CDR3 is made up of 15 amino acids. From germline, CDR1 is SGHDN and CDR2 FVKESK. V lost 1 base and J 5 bases, leaving 12 bases between the germline ends. The CDR3 spells CASSQVGGADNEQFF. CDR3 sequence (DNA): TGTGCCAGCAGCCAAGTTGGGGGGGCGGACAATGAGCAGTTCTTC.

The J gene is TRBJ2-2, the V gene TRBV5-4; unclear D gene. Trimming took off 7 bases at V and 3 bases at J, with 13 bases between the two ends. Germline CDR1 SGHNT, CDR2 YYREEE (reference sequence). This CDR3 region has 14 residues. CDR3 amino acids: CASAPRTDTGELFF. In nucleotides, the CDR3 is TGTGCCAGCGCCCCTCGCACGGACACCGGGGAGCTGTTTTTT.

The rearrangement joins TRBV7-6 to TRBJ2-3; 10 nucleotides line up with TRBD2. The junction had 8 bases not matched to a gene; V was cut back by 5 bases and J by 6 bases. The germline CDR1 and CDR2 sequences are SGHVS and FNYEAQ. There are 15 residues in the CDR3. CDR3: CASSAGTSVPDTQYF. The DNA for the CDR3 is TGTGCCAGCAGCGCCGGGACTAGCGTCCCGGATACGCAGTATTTT.

The chain links TRBV7-8 to TRBJ1-5; D possibly corresponds to TRBD1 (5 bases). Germline V gene data show CDR1 as SGHVS and CDR2 as FQNEAQ. The CDR3 sequence is 16 residues long. V lost 1 base to trimming and J lost 4 bases, with 14 bases between them. The CDR3 DNA follows: TGTGCCAGCAGCTTAGTAGGAGGGGTCAGAAATCAGCCCCAGCATTTT. Residues: CASSLVGGVRNQPQHF.

As concerns this clone: The junction does not match germline at one end; this may be a read error. The genes are TRBV7-7 and TRBJ1-6; weak D call: TRBD1 (5 bases). Germline V CDR1 and CDR2: SSHAT, FNYEAQ (reference sequence). This CDR3 comprises 14 residues. Here the CDR3 DNA reads TGTGCTAGCAGCTTGGACATATCTAATTCACCCCTCCACTTT. Translated: CASSLDISNSPLHF.

The V and J genes are TRBV19 and TRBJ1-4; 7 bases map to TRBD1. The V and J ends lost 5 bases and 4 bases, in that order; junction bases with no gene match: 4. This CDR3 is 14 amino acids long. Germline CDR1 and CDR2: LNHDA and SQIVND (reference sequence). The CDR3 DNA reads as TGTGCCAGTAGTGGGACAGCCTATAATGAAAAACTGTTTTTT. Protein sequence: CASSGTAYNEKLFF.

The J gene is TRBJ2-4, the V gene TRBV27; D gene ambiguous. Germline V gene lookup returns CDR1 MNHEY and CDR2 SMNVEV (reference sequence). The CDR3 contains 18 residues. V gave up 2 bases and J gave up 0 bases, with 17 bases separating them. DNA of the CDR3: TGTGCCAGCAGTTTACGTTATATCACAGCCTTAGCCAAAAACATTCAGTACTTC. It is translated as CASSLRYITALAKNIQYF.

The chain combines TRBV7-2 with TRBJ1-5; no clear D gene. This CDR3 is 14 amino acids long. Germline CDR1 and CDR2: SGHTA and FQGNSA. V was pared by 5 bases and J by 6 bases, with 14 bases between. The CDR3, as DNA: TGTGCCAGCAGCGCTACCCCGGGAGGTCAGCCCCAGCATTTT. It translates to CASSATPGGQPQHF. The full variable domain, with the rest looked up from reference TRBV7-2 and TRBJ1-5, is GAGVSQSPSNKVTEKGKDVELRCDPISGHTALYWYRQSLGQGLEFLIYFQGNSAPDKSGLPSDRFSAERTGGSVSTLTIQRTQQEDSAVYLCASSATPGGQPQHFGDGTRLSIL.

The rearrangement joins TRBV6-1 to TRBJ1-1; D gene uncertain. CDR3 length: 11 residues. Trimming took off 3 bases at V and 7 bases at J, with 6 bases between the two ends. The germline V gene encodes CDR1 MNHNS and CDR2 SASEGT. CDR3 region: CASSDPGEAFF. The CDR3 bases are TGTGCCAGCAGTGATCCAGGTGAAGCTTTCTTT.

This clone was seen a few times. The chain couples TRBV6-1 to TRBJ2-2; the D gene is possibly TRBD2 (5 bases). The CDR3 runs 14 residues. Germline loops: CDR1 MNHNS, CDR2 SASEGT. Trimming removed 1 base from V and 6 bases from J, with 9 bases in between. CDR3 sequence reads: CASSEVLASGELFF. DNA for the CDR3: TGTGCCAGCAGTGAAGTTCTAGCCTCCGGGGAGCTGTTTTTT.

The chain links TRBV28 to TRBJ2-4, with 7 bases that match TRBD2. Germline V gene data show CDR1 as MDHEN and CDR2 as SYDVKM. Trimming took 3 bases from V and 8 from J; bases not matched to a gene: 10. There are 15 residues in the CDR3. The CDR3 DNA reads as TGTGCCAGCAGTTTTGGCGGTCAGGGAGGGGACATTCAGTACTTC. Protein product: CASSFGGQGGDIQYF.

Only one count was recorded for this clone. The chain has TRBV20-1 and TRBJ1-1, with D unresolved. V shed 3 bases and J shed 7 bases, with 9 bases lying between them. The germline V gene has CDR1 DFQATT and CDR2 SNEGSKA (reference sequence). The CDR3 spans 11 residues. CDR3 loop: CSASGRFEAFF. CDR3 DNA: TGCAGTGCTAGTGGCCGCTTTGAAGCTTTCTTT.

The CDR3 DNA reads as TGTGCCAGCAGCCTAGCGGCTGAAGCTTTCTTT. Translating it yields CASSLAAEAFF. The chain combines TRBV4-2 with TRBJ1-1; no clear D. V was shortened by 4 bases and J by 6 bases, with 6 bases between the two germline ends. CDR3 length: 11 residues. Germline CDR1 LGHNA, CDR2 YNFKEQ.

The rearrangement uses TRBV5-1 and TRBJ2-7; D gene unclear. V lost 0 bases, J lost 2 bases, and 9 bases lay in between. The V gene's germline CDR1 is SGHRS and CDR2 YFSETQ. This CDR3 spans 14 amino acids. In DNA, the CDR3 is TGCGCCAGCAGCTTGGCCTCAGGCCCCTACGAGCAGTACTTC. Translated: CASSLASGPYEQYF.

V usage is TRBV6-4 and J usage is TRBJ2-6; the D is unclear. Germline V gene data show CDR1 as MRHNA and CDR2 as SNTAGT. V lost 3 bases to trimming and J lost 4 bases, with 16 bases between them. The CDR3 length is 17 residues. In nucleotides, the CDR3 is TGTGCCAGCAGTGAAAAATTTAGAGCTGAAGGGGCCAACGTCCTGACTTTC. It yields the protein CASSEKFRAEGANVLTF.

The J gene is TRBJ2-1, the V gene TRBV5-1, with 12 bases aligning to TRBD2. The V segment lost 4 bases and the J segment 2 bases; nucleotides outside the gene matches: 1. Germline assignment: CDR1 SGHRS and CDR2 YFSETQ. CDR3 length: 15 amino acids. The CDR3, as DNA: TGCGCCAGCAGCCGGACTAGCGGGGCCTACAATGAGCAGTTCTTC. Its translation: CASSRTSGAYNEQFF.

The gene calls are TRBV11-2 and TRBJ1-4; 7 bases align to TRBD1. J was trimmed by 13 bases and V by 2 bases; bases with no gene match: 13. Germline CDR1 and CDR2: SGHAT and FQNNGV. CDR3 length: 15 amino acids. This CDR3 reads CASSLQGGPRKGLFF. The CDR3 nucleotides read TGTGCCAGCAGCTTACAGGGGGGCCCGAGAAAAGGACTGTTTTTT.

The chain combines TRBV7-2 with TRBJ1-1, with D perhaps matching TRBD1 (6 bases). Trimming removed 1 base from V and 1 base from J, with 10 bases in between. The CDR3 covers 15 residues. CDR1 SGHTA and CDR2 FQGNSA come from the germline V gene. CDR3 amino acids: CASSLVGTSNTEAFF. CDR3 nucleotide sequence: TGTGCCAGCAGCTTAGTGGGGACATCGAACACTGAAGCTTTCTTT.

The V call is TRBV19, the J call TRBJ2-2, with a tentative D call TRBD1 (5 bases). The germline CDR1 and CDR2 sequences are LNHDA and SQIVND (reference sequence). The V and J ends lost 7 bases and 2 bases respectively, with 23 bases between them. This CDR3 is 18 amino acids long. CDR3 nucleotide sequence: TGTGCCAGTACCGCCGGCTCAGTAGGGGCTCCCAACACCGGGGAGCTGTTTTTT. Protein sequence: CASTAGSVGAPNTGELFF.

The chain is built from TRBV27 and TRBJ2-7, with D unclear. This CDR3 is 13 amino acids long. Deletions cut 3 bases from V and 0 bases from J, with 6 bases between. The germline CDR1 and CDR2 sequences are MNHEY and SMNVEV (reference sequence). CDR3 sequence (DNA): TGTGCCAGCAGTTTTCTCAGCTCCTACGAGCAGTACTTC. Translating gives CASSFLSSYEQYF.

V and J are TRBV5-8 and TRBJ2-7, with D possibly being TRBD1 (6 bases). V shed 4 bases and J shed 6 bases, with 14 bases lying between them. The CDR3 consists of 13 residues. CDR1 and CDR2 (germline): SGHTS, YDEGEE. CDR3 sequence reads: CASSPTGLGEQYF. The CDR3 region has the DNA TGTGCCAGCAGCCCCACAGGGTTGGGCGAGCAGTACTTC.

The chain combines TRBV7-2 with TRBJ2-3; 8 nucleotides line up with TRBD2. The CDR3 totals 15 residues. Trimming removed 5 bases from V and 3 bases from J; junction bases left unmatched: 7. Germline V gene lookup returns CDR1 SGHTA and CDR2 FQGNSA. The CDR3, as DNA: TGTGCCAGCAGCCGTCGGGGGGGCCCAACAGATACGCAGTATTTT. Protein sequence: CASSRRGGPTDTQYF.

The chain links TRBV2 to TRBJ2-7; 8 nucleotides match TRBD1. The CDR3 length is 13 residues. After removal of 7 bases from V and 2 bases from J, the junction contained 4 bases not matched to a gene. Germline V gene data show CDR1 as SNHLY and CDR2 as FYNNEI. The CDR3 coding sequence is TGTGCCAGCATCCGGGACAGGACCTACGAGCAGTACTTC. This translates into CASIRDRTYEQYF.

The chain joins TRBV5-1 to TRBJ2-5, with TRBD2 identical over 13 bases. Germline CDR1 and CDR2: SGHRS and YFSETQ. The CDR3 covers 15 residues. V dropped 2 bases and J dropped 5; count of bases not matched to a gene: 3. CDR3 in DNA: TGCGCCAGCAGCTTTACTAGCGGGGGGGACGAGACCCAGTACTTC. It translates to CASSFTSGGDETQYF. Variable domain in full (rest from reference TRBV5-1 and TRBJ2-5): KAGVTQTPRYLIKTRGQQVTLSCSPISGHRSVSWYQQTPGQGLQFLFEYFSETQRNKGNFPGRFSGRQFSNSRSEMNVSTLELGDSALYLCASSFTSGGDETQYFGPGTRLLVL.

This clone was counted a single time. The CDR3 sequence is CASSLESGGAEAFF. In DNA, the CDR3 is TGTGCCAGCAGCTTAGAGTCGGGGGGGGCTGAAGCTTTCTTT. The rearrangement joins TRBV13 to TRBJ1-1, with D maybe TRBD1 (5 bases). V was cut by 1 base and J by 6 bases, with 12 bases left in between. Germline V gene lookup returns CDR1 PRHDT and CDR2 FYEKMQ (reference sequence). This CDR3 is 14 amino acids long.

This sequence joins TRBV27 and TRBJ1-1, with D possibly TRBD1 on 6 matching bases. CDR3 size: 16 residues. The V gene's germline CDR1 is MNHEY and CDR2 SMNVEV (reference sequence). Trimming stripped 4 bases from V and 3 bases from J, with 18 bases between. CDR3: CASSSDLQGWDTEAFF. The CDR3 nucleotides read TGTGCCAGCAGTTCCGACCTACAGGGATGGGACACTGAAGCTTTCTTT.

The V call is TRBV11-3, the J call TRBJ2-5, with D possibly matching TRBD2 (6 bases). There are 18 residues in the CDR3. The V gene's germline CDR1 is SGHNT and CDR2 YENEEA. Trimming shortened V by 8 bases and J by 4 bases, and 29 bases separated the two germline ends. The chain's CDR3 is CASPLVGFRRLVGETQYF. The CDR3 DNA follows: TGTGCCAGCCCTTTAGTGGGGTTTCGGAGACTAGTAGGAGAGACCCAGTACTTC.